These 24 T cell receptor beta chains were all obtained from the same sample, sequenced in a study of blood T cell repertoires in COVID-19. The assay was immunoSEQ multiplex PCR, and TCRdb's table has in-frame clones only and misses some. The table shows roughly 140,000 clones, with 82% occurring only once. Sequencing input: peripheral blood. These receptors came from a woman older than 75 with acute or convalescent COVID-19.

The chain uses TRBV21-1 and TRBJ1-1; the DNA was not used to check the table's D call, TRBD1. TRBV21-1 is a pseudogene. The CDR3 extends over 16 amino acids. The CDR3 DNA sequence: TGTGCCAGCAGCAAGCTGACAGGTTCTTTAAACACTGAAGCTTTCTTT. Protein sequence: CASSKLTGSLNTEAFF.

The chain links TRBV7-9 to TRBJ2-7, with TRBD1 matching 11 bases. This CDR3 region has 15 residues. The V segment lost 6 bases and the J segment 4 bases; nucleotides outside the gene matches: 8. From germline, CDR1 is SEHNR and CDR2 FQNEAQ (reference sequence). The DNA of the CDR3 is TGTGCCAGCAGACTGCGGGACAGGGGGGATTACGAGCAGTACTTC. Translation gives CASRLRDRGDYEQYF.

The chain is built from TRBV5-1 and TRBJ1-4; D not resolved. CDR3 length: 14 residues. Germline CDR1 reads SGHRS; CDR2 reads YFSETQ. The ends were cut back, 2 bases at V and 8 bases at J, with 13 bases in the middle. In nucleotides, the CDR3 is TGCGCCAGCAGCTTAGTCTCCGGAGGCGAAAAACTGTTTTTT. It is translated as CASSLVSGGEKLFF.

V usage is TRBV19 and J usage is TRBJ2-7, with 10 bases fitting TRBD1. The CDR3 covers 18 residues. The ends lost 2 bases at V and 0 bases at J; junction bases unmatched: 10. In germline, CDR1 is LNHDA, CDR2 SQIVND (reference sequence). CDR3 sequence reads: CASSISAGGTGVSYEQYF. For the CDR3, the DNA is TGTGCCAGTAGTATATCCGCCGGGGGGACAGGGGTCTCCTACGAGCAGTACTTC.

The count of this clone is one. The J gene is TRBJ2-7, the V gene TRBV19; 10 nucleotides align to TRBD2. Germline V lookup: CDR1 LNHDA, CDR2 SQIVND (reference sequence). V dropped 6 bases and J dropped 6; count of bases not matched to a gene: 5. This CDR3 is 13 amino acids long. CDR3 protein: CASSTSGVTEQYF. CDR3 nucleotide sequence: TGTGCCAGTAGCACTAGCGGGGTTACCGAGCAGTACTTC.

The CDR3 DNA follows: TGTGCCAGCAGCGACTGGAAAAGTAACTATGGCTACACCTTC. As protein: CASSDWKSNYGYTF. The genes are TRBV11-2 and TRBJ1-2; D gene uncertain. V lost 5 bases to trimming and J lost 1 base, with 11 bases between them. This CDR3 comprises 14 residues. Per the germline V gene, CDR1 is SGHAT and CDR2 is FQNNGV.

V is TRBV28 and J is TRBJ1-4; tentatively, D is TRBD1 (6 bases). The CDR3 has 15 residues. The V and J ends lost 2 bases and 6 bases respectively, with 13 bases between them. From germline, CDR1 is MDHEN and CDR2 SYDVKM. The DNA for the CDR3 is TGTGCCAGCAGTTTACTAATACAGGGCTATGAAAAACTGTTTTTT. Protein: CASSLLIQGYEKLFF. The variable domain in full, with the rest retrieved from reference TRBV28 and TRBJ1-4, is DVKVTQSSRYLVKRTGEKVFLECVQDMDHENMFWYRQDPGLGLRLIYFSYDVKMKEKGDIPEGYSVSREKKERFSLILESASTNQTSMYLCASSLLIQGYEKLFFGSGTQLSVL.

The V call is TRBV19, the J call TRBJ2-5; TRBD2 matches at 14 bases. Germline V CDR1 and CDR2: LNHDA, SQIVND (reference sequence). The CDR3 is 21 amino acids. V trimming: 3 bases; J trimming: 5 bases; junction bases outside the gene matches: 20. In DNA form, the CDR3 reads TGTGCCAGTAGTATCCGGGCCCCCGGGACTAGCGGGGGTACGGTATCGGAGACCCAGTACTTC. This encodes CASSIRAPGTSGGTVSETQYF. Full variable domain (rest looked up from reference TRBV19 and TRBJ2-5): DGGITQSPKYLFRKEGQNVTLSCEQNLNHDAMYWYRQDPGQGLRLIYYSQIVNDFQKGDIAEGYSVSREKKESFPLTVTSAQKNPTAFYLCASSIRAPGTSGGTVSETQYFGPGTRLLVL.

The chain carries TRBV9 and TRBJ2-1; perhaps TRBD2 as D (6 bases). V gave up 6 bases and J gave up 9 bases, with 19 bases separating them. Germline loops: CDR1 SGDLS, CDR2 YYNGEE. CDR3 length equals 14 residues. The CDR3 loop reads CASTGTGGPAEQFF. CDR3 nucleotide sequence: TGTGCCAGCACGGGTACCGGGGGACCGGCTGAGCAGTTCTTC.

This sequence joins TRBV5-1 and TRBJ1-3, with 7 bases lining up with TRBD1. The CDR3 covers 16 residues. Germline V gene sequence: CDR1 SGHRS, CDR2 YFSETQ. Germline trimming cut 4 bases from V and 0 bases from J; bases unmatched to any gene: 7. The CDR3 spells CASSPTGDPSGNTIYF. The CDR3 nucleotides are TGCGCCAGCAGCCCTACAGGGGACCCCTCTGGAAACACCATATATTTT. The complete variable domain, with remaining parts taken from reference TRBV5-1 and TRBJ1-3, reads KAGVTQTPRYLIKTRGQQVTLSCSPISGHRSVSWYQQTPGQGLQFLFEYFSETQRNKGNFPGRFSGRQFSNSRSEMNVSTLELGDSALYLCASSPTGDPSGNTIYFGEGSWLTVV.

The rearrangement uses TRBV10-3 and TRBJ1-4; 8 nucleotides align to TRBD1. This CDR3 contains 16 residues. Germline loops: CDR1 ENHRY, CDR2 SYGVKD. With V trimmed by 2 bases and J by 7 bases, 9 bases remained unmatched. This CDR3 is CAISERGRGRGEKLFF. The DNA for the CDR3 is TGTGCCATCAGTGAGAGGGGCAGGGGGCGCGGTGAAAAACTGTTTTTT.

DNA of the CDR3: TGTGCCAGCAGCTTACAGGGGGCGGCCTACGAGCAGTACTTC. Translated, it gives CASSLQGAAYEQYF. This chain joins TRBV27 and TRBJ2-7, with 9 bases aligning to TRBD1. V dropped 6 bases and J dropped 2; count of bases not matched to a gene: 5. Germline CDR1 MNHEY, CDR2 SMNVEV (reference sequence). The CDR3 has 14 amino acids.

The rearrangement links TRBV5-4 to TRBJ1-1, with D possibly being TRBD1 (5 bases). Germline CDR1 and CDR2: SGHNT and YYREEE (reference sequence). V was clipped by 0 bases and J by 3 bases, with 9 bases between them. This CDR3 region has 14 residues. CDR3 sequence: CASSLGRGYTEAFF. In DNA form, the CDR3 reads TGTGCCAGCAGCTTGGGAAGGGGTTACACTGAAGCTTTCTTT. The complete variable domain, with remaining parts taken from reference TRBV5-4 and TRBJ1-1, reads ETGVTQSPTHLIKTRGQQVTLRCSSQSGHNTVSWYQQALGQGPQFIFQYYREEENGRGNFPPRFSGLQFPNYSSELNVNALELDDSALYLCASSLGRGYTEAFFGQGTRLTVV.

The chain employs TRBV5-4 and TRBJ1-4, with D maybe TRBD1 (5 bases). V was pared by 0 bases and J by 7 bases, with 10 bases between. Germline V gives CDR1 SGHNT, CDR2 YYREEE (reference sequence). The CDR3 extends over 14 amino acids. The CDR3 DNA is TGTGCCAGCAGCTTGGGGGGCTCGGGTGAAAAACTGTTTTTT. This translates into CASSLGGSGEKLFF.

This clone has only one observation. CDR3 sequence reads: CASSLLTRETQYF. CDR3 nucleotide sequence: TGTGCCAGCTCACTTTTGACTAGGGAGACCCAGTACTTC. This chain links TRBV18 with TRBJ2-5, with D maybe TRBD2 (6 bases). The V end lost 4 bases, the J end lost 5 bases, and 11 bases lay between the germline ends. The length of the CDR3 is 13 residues. Germline-derived CDR1 and CDR2 are KGHSH and LQKENI.

The gene calls are TRBV10-2 and TRBJ2-7; TRBD1 matches 8 bases. Per germline, CDR1 WSHSY and CDR2 SAAADI. V shed 10 bases and J 2 bases; nucleotides not matched to a gene: 13. The length of the CDR3 is 15 residues. This chain's CDR3 is CATWSGQDLPYEQYF. The CDR3, as DNA: TGCGCCACCTGGTCGGGACAGGACTTACCCTACGAGCAGTACTTC.

The chain recombines TRBV11-3 with TRBJ2-2; 8 bases line up with TRBD1. Germline-derived CDR1 and CDR2 are SGHNT and YENEEA. Trimming took 5 bases from V and 4 from J; bases not matched to a gene: 9. CDR3 size: 16 residues. Written as DNA, the CDR3 is TGTGCCAGCAGCCCTCAGGGGGCGCGGGGCACCGGGGAGCTGTTTTTT. Its protein is CASSPQGARGTGELFF.

V is TRBV13 and J is TRBJ2-7; 8 bases line up with TRBD2. The CDR3 runs 15 residues. J lost 2 bases, V lost 4 bases, and 7 bases had no gene match. Germline loops: CDR1 PRHDT, CDR2 FYEKMQ (reference sequence). The CDR3 is CASSSSGPGPYEQYF. In nucleotides, the CDR3 is TGTGCCAGCAGCTCTAGCGGGCCGGGGCCCTACGAGCAGTACTTC.

Many counts were recorded for this clone. The chain uses TRBV7-9 and TRBJ1-2, with D unclear. The CDR3 has 12 amino acids. Germline V gene data show CDR1 as SEHNR and CDR2 as FQNEAQ (reference sequence). The V end was cut by 5 bases, the J end by 8 bases, with 12 bases between. The CDR3 sequence is CASSPPSGGYTF. DNA for the CDR3: TGTGCCAGCAGCCCCCCTTCTGGCGGCTACACCTTC.

This clone was picked up a small number of times. This chain links TRBV7-9 with TRBJ2-2; tentatively, D is TRBD1 (5 bases). Per the germline V gene, CDR1 is SEHNR and CDR2 is FQNEAQ (reference sequence). The CDR3 loop spans 15 amino acids. With 5 bases removed from V and 7 bases from J, the gap between germline ends came to 17 bases. Here the CDR3 DNA reads TGTGCCAGCAGCCGGACCTCGACAGTACTCGGGGAGCTGTTTTTT. Protein sequence: CASSRTSTVLGELFF.

This clone was detected only a few times. The chain couples TRBV29-1 to TRBJ2-1, with D unclear. V was clipped by 2 bases and J by 3 bases, with 5 bases between them. There are 12 residues in the CDR3. Germline CDR1 SQVTM, CDR2 ANQGSEA. Here the CDR3 DNA reads TGCAGCGTTGAACTTAGCTACAATGAGCAGTTCTTC. Translation: CSVELSYNEQFF.

The table lists this clone with a count of one. The chain carries TRBV6-5 and TRBJ2-7, with 12 bases fitting TRBD2. Germline assignment: CDR1 MNHEY and CDR2 SVGAGI. The ends lost 6 bases at V and 6 bases at J; junction bases unmatched: 3. The CDR3 contains 13 residues. The CDR3 DNA follows: TGTGCCAGCAGGCTGGGACTAGCGGGCGAGCAGTACTTC. Protein: CASRLGLAGEQYF.

The chain carries TRBV7-6 and TRBJ1-1; TRBD1 might be the D (5 bases). This CDR3 region has 12 residues. V was shortened by 5 bases and J by 5 bases, with 9 bases between the two germline ends. Germline V gives CDR1 SGHVS, CDR2 FNYEAQ. The CDR3 bases are TGTGCCAGCAGCCGGGGGGGGACTGAAGCTTTCTTT. Encoded protein: CASSRGGTEAFF.

The rearrangement joins TRBV15 to TRBJ2-3, with 9 nucleotides matching TRBD1. Losses at the gene ends were 0 bases for V and 4 bases for J; bases not matched to a gene: 8. The CDR3 length is 17 residues. CDR1 is LNHNV and CDR2 is YYDKDF in the germline V gene (reference sequence). The DNA of the CDR3 is TGTGCCACCAGCAGAGAGAACCCGGGACAGGGTTCAGATACGCAGTATTTT. The encoded protein is CATSRENPGQGSDTQYF.